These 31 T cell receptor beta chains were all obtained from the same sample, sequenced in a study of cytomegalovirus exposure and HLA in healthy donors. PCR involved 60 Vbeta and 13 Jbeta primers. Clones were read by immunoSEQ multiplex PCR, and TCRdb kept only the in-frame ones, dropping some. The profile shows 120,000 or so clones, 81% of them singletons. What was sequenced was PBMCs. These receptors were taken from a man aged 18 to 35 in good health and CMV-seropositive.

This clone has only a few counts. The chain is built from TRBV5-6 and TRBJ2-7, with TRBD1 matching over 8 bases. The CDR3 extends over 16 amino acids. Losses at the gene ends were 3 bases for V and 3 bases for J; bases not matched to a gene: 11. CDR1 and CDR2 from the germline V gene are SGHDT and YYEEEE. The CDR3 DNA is TGTGCCAGCAGCTCATCCGGGACAGGACATTACTACGAGCAGTACTTC. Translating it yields CASSSSGTGHYYEQYF.

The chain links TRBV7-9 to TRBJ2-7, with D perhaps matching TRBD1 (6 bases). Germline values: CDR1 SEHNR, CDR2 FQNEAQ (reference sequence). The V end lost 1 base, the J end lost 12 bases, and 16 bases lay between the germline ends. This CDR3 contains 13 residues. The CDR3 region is CASSLGTETNWYF. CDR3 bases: TGTGCCAGCAGCTTAGGGACAGAGACTAATTGGTACTTC.

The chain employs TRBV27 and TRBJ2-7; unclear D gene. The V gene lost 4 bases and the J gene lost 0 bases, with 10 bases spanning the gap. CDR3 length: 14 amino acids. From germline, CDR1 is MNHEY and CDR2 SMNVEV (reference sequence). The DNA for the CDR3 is TGTGCCAGCAGTTACGGCTCAGGCTCCTACGAGCAGTACTTC. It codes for CASSYGSGSYEQYF.

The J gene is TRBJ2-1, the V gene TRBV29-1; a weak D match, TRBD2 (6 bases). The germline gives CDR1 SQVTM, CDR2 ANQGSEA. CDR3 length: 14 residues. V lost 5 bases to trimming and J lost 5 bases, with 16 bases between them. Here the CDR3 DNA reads TGCAGCGTTCGGGAGTCACCCGACAACAATGAGCAGTTCTTC. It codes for CSVRESPDNNEQFF.

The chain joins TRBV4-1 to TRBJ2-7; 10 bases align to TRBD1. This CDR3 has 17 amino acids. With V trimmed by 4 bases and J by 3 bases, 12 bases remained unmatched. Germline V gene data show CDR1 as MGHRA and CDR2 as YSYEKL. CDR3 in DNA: TGCGCCAGCAGCCCCCCGACCGGGACAGGGGAGGGCTACGAGCAGTACTTC. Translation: CASSPPTGTGEGYEQYF.

Here the CDR3 reads CASSESARDRSLAYGYTF. CDR3 bases: TGTGCCAGCAGTGAATCGGCTAGGGACAGATCCCTTGCCTATGGCTACACCTTC. The chain is built from TRBV25-1 and TRBJ1-2; TRBD1 aligns across 7 bases. The germline V gene encodes CDR1 MGHDK and CDR2 SYGVNS. The CDR3 is made up of 18 amino acids. Trimming cost V 1 base and J 4 bases; bases outside gene matches: 15.

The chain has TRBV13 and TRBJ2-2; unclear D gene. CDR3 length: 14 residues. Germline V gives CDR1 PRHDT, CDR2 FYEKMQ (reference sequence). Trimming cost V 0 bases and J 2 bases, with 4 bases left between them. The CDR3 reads CASSLGHNTGELFF. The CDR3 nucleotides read TGTGCCAGCAGCTTAGGCCATAACACCGGGGAGCTGTTTTTT.

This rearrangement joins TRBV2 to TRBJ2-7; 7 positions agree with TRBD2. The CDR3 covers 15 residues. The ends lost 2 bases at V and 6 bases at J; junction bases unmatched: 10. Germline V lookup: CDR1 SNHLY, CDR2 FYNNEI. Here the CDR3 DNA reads TGTGCCAGCAGTGAAACGAGACTAGCCCAATTCGAGCAGTACTTC. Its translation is CASSETRLAQFEQYF. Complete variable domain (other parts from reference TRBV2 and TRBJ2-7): EPEVTQTPSHQVTQMGQEVILRCVPISNHLYFYWYRQILGQKVEFLVSFYNNEISEKSEIFDDQFSVERPDGSNFTLKIRSTKLEDSAMYFCASSETRLAQFEQYFGPGTRLTVT.

The CDR3 is CASSFPGLKNEQYF. For the CDR3, the DNA is TGTGCCAGCAGCTTCCCGGGACTTAAGAACGAGCAGTACTTC. The chain carries TRBV7-2 and TRBJ2-7; TRBD2 is a possible D gene (6 bases). Trimming shortened V by 3 bases and J by 5 bases, and 14 bases separated the two germline ends. This CDR3 has 14 residues. The germline gives CDR1 SGHTA, CDR2 FQGNSA.

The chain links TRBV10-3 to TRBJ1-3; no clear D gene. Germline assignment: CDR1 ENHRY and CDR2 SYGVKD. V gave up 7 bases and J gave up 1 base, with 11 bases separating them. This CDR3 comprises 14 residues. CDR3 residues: CAITLGGSGNTIYF. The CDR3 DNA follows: TGTGCCATCACCCTCGGCGGTTCTGGAAACACCATATATTTT.

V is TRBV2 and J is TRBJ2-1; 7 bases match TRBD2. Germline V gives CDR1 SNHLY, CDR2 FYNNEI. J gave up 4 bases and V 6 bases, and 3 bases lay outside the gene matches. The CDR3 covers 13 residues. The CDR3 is CASRASGYNEQFF. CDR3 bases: TGTGCCAGCAGGGCTAGCGGTTACAATGAGCAGTTCTTC. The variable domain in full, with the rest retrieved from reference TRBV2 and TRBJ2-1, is EPEVTQTPSHQVTQMGQEVILRCVPISNHLYFYWYRQILGQKVEFLVSFYNNEISEKSEIFDDQFSVERPDGSNFTLKIRSTKLEDSAMYFCASRASGYNEQFFGPGTRLTVL.

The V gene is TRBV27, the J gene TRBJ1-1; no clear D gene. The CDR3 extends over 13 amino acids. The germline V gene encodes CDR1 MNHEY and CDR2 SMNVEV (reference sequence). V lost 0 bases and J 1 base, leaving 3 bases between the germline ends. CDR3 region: CASSLSANTEAFF. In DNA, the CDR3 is TGTGCCAGCAGTTTATCAGCGAACACTGAAGCTTTCTTT.

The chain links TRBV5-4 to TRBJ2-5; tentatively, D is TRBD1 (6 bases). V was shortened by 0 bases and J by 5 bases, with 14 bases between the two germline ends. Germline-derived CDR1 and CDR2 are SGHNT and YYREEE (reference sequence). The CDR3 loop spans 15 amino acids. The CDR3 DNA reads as TGTGCCAGCAGCTTGGCCTCACAGGGATGGGAGACCCAGTACTTC. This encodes CASSLASQGWETQYF.

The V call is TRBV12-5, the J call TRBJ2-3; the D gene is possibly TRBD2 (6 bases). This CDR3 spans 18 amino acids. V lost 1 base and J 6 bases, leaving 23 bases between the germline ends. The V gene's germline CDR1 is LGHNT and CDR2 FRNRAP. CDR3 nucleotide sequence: TGTGCTAGTGGTTTGGCCGGGACTCCGGGTTCGCACAGTGATACGCAGTATTTT. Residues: CASGLAGTPGSHSDTQYF.

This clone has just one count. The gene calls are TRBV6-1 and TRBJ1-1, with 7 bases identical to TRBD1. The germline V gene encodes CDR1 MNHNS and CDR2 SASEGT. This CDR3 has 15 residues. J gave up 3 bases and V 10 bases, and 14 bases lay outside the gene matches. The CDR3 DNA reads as TGTGCCACCAAAGGGCAGGGGGGAGCGTACACTGAAGCTTTCTTT. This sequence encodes CATKGQGGAYTEAFF.

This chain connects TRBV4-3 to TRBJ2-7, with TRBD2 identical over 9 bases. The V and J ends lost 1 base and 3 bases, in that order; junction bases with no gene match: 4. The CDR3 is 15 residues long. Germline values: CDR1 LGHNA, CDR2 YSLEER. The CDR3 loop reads CASSQALAGFYEQYF. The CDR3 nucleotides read TGCGCCAGCAGCCAAGCACTAGCGGGTTTCTACGAGCAGTACTTC.

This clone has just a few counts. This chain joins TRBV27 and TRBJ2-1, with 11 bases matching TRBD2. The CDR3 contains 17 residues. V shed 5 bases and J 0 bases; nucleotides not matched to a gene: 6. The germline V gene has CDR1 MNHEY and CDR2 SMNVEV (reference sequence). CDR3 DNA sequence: TGTGCCAGCAGTACCTCTAGCGGGGGGAGCTCCTACAATGAGCAGTTCTTC. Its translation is CASSTSSGGSSYNEQFF.

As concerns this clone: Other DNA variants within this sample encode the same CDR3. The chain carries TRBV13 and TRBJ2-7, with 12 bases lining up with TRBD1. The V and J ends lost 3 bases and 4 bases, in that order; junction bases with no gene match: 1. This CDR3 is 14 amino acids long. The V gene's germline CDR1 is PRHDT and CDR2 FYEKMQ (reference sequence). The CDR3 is CASSLGQGAYEQYF. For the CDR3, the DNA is TGTGCCAGCAGCTTGGGACAGGGGGCGTACGAGCAGTACTTC.

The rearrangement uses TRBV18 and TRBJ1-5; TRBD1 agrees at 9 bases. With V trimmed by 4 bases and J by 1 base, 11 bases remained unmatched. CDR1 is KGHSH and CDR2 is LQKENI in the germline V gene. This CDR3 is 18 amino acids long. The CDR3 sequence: CASSLTGGHGLSNQPQHF. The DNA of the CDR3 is TGTGCCAGCTCACTAACAGGGGGCCATGGCCTAAGCAATCAGCCCCAGCATTTT.

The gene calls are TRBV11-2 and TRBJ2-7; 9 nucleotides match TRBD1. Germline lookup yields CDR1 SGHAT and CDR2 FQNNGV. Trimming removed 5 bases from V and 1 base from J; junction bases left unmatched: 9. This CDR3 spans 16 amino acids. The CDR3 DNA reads TGTGCCAGCAGCAGCCTCAAAGGACAGGGGTCCTACGAGCAGTACTTC. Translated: CASSSLKGQGSYEQYF.

The CDR3 spells CAWSRGQQGNTIYF. In DNA, the CDR3 is TGTGCCTGGAGTAGGGGACAGCAAGGAAACACCATATATTTT. The chain joins TRBV30 to TRBJ1-3, with 7 bases lining up with TRBD1. V trimming: 2 bases; J trimming: 4 bases; junction bases outside the gene matches: 5. The CDR3 covers 14 residues. Germline CDR1 and CDR2: GTSNPN and SVGIG (reference sequence).

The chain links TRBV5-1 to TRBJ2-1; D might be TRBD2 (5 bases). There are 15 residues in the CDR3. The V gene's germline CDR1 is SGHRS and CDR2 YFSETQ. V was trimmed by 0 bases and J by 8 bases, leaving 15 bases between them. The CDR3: CASSLELGKIHEQFF. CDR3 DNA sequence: TGCGCCAGCAGCTTGGAACTAGGGAAGATCCATGAGCAGTTCTTC.

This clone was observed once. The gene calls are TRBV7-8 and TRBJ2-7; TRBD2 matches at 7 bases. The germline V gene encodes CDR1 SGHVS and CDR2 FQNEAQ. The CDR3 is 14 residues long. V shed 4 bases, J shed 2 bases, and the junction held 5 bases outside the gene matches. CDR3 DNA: TGTGCCAGCAGCTCATTAGCGGGCGCCTACGAGCAGTACTTC. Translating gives CASSSLAGAYEQYF. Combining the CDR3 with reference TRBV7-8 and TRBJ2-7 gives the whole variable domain GAGVSQSPRYKVAKRGQDVALRCDPISGHVSLFWYQQALGQGPEFLTYFQNEAQLDKSGLPSDRFFAERPEGSVSTLKIQRTQQEDSAVYLCASSSLAGAYEQYFGPGTRLTVT.

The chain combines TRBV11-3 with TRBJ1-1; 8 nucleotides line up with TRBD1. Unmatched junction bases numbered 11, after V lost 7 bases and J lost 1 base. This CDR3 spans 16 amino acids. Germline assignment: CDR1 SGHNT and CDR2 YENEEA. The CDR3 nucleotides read TGTGCCAGCAAATCCGGGACAGGTGACTCGAACACTGAAGCTTTCTTT. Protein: CASKSGTGDSNTEAFF.

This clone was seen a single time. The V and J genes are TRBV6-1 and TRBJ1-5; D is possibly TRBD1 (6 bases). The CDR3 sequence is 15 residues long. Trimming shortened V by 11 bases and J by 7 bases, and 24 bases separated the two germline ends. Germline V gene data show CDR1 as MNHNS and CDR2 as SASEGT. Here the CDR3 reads CACWDTRRSGQPQHF. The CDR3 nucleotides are TGTGCCTGCTGGGACACCCGACGATCAGGCCAGCCCCAGCATTTT.

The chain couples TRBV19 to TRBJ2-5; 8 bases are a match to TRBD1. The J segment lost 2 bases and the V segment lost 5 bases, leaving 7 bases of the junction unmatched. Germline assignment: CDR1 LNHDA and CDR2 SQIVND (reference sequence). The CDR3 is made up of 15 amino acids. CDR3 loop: CASSVTGQEQETQYF. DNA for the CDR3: TGTGCCAGTAGTGTCACGGGACAGGAGCAAGAGACCCAGTACTTC.

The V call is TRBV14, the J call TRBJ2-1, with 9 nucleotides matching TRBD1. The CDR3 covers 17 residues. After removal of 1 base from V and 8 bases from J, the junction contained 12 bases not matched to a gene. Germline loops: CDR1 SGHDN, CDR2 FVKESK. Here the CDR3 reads CASSQVNWDRVFHEQFF. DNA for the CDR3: TGTGCCAGCAGCCAAGTTAATTGGGACAGGGTATTCCATGAGCAGTTCTTC. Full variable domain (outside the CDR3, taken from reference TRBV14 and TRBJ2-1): EAGVTQFPSHSVIEKGQTVTLRCDPISGHDNLYWYRRVMGKEIKFLLHFVKESKQDESGMPNNRFLAERTGGTYSTLKVQPAELEDSGVYFCASSQVNWDRVFHEQFFGPGTRLTVL.

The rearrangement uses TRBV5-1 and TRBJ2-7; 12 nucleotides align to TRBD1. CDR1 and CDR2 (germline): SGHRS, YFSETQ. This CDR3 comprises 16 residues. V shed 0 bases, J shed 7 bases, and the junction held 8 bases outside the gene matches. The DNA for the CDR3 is TGCGCCAGCAGCTTGGCGCCGGGACAGGGGGCGGGTGAGCAGTACTTC. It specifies CASSLAPGQGAGEQYF.

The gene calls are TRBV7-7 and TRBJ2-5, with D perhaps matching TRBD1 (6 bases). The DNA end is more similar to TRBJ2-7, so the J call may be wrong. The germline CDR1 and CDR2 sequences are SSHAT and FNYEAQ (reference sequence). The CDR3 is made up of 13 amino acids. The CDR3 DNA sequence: TGTGCCAGCAGCCAAGGGTCAGGGGACGAGCAGTACTTC. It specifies CASSQGSGDEQYF.

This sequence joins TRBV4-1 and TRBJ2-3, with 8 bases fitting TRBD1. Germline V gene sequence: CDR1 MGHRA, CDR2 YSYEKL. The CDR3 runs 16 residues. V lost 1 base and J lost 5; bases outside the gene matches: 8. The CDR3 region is CASSQVGTGGVDTQYF. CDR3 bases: TGCGCCAGCAGCCAAGTTGGGACAGGAGGAGTAGATACGCAGTATTTT.

CDR3 nucleotides: TGTGCCTGGAGTCCCGCGATAGCTGTAACTAACTATGGCTACACCTTC. Protein product: CAWSPAIAVTNYGYTF. This rearrangement joins TRBV30 to TRBJ1-2; D is unresolved. From germline, CDR1 is GTSNPN and CDR2 SVGIG (reference sequence). This CDR3 is 16 amino acids long. Trimming shortened V by 2 bases and J by 0 bases, and 16 bases separated the two germline ends.